This is a list of T cell receptor beta chains from one sample in a study of CD8 T cells in ankylosing spondylitis. TCRdb ran MiXCR on the 5' RACE reads and lists one entry per CDR3 protein. The sample has 250,000 or so distinct CDR3 sequences, 20% to 30% seen once; the top ten hold roughly 0.67%. The sample comprised blood, either unsorted or a sorted T cell fraction (not recorded which). The receptors come from a male donor with ankylosing spondylitis or in good health (not recorded which). Both conserved end residues are part of each CDR3. A D gene is named only where the DNA matches it firmly. Clone size is stated in some rows and not others, as once, few, many or a class when expanded.

TRBV12-3/TRBV12-4	TRBJ2-3	15	many	TRBD2	CASRRSGGTTDTQYF	TGTGCCAGCAGACGTAGCGGGGGGACCACAGATACGCAGTATTTT
TRBV3-1	TRBJ2-1	14	-	TRBD2	CASSHSGGYNEQFF	TGTGCCAGCAGCCATAGCGGGGGGTACAATGAGCAGTTCTTC
TRBV10-1	TRBJ2-1	16	-	TRBD1	CASSSPRTGPIAEQFF	TGCGCCAGCAGCTCCCCCAGGACAGGTCCTATAGCTGAGCAGTTCTTC
TRBV20-1	TRBJ2-3	15	-	-	CSARGSGPNTDTQYF	TGCAGTGCTAGAGGGTCAGGGCCAAATACAGATACGCAGTATTTT
TRBV6-1	TRBJ2-1	11	-	-	CASSGRVEQFF	TGTGCCAGCAGTGGGAGGGTCGAGCAGTTCTTC
TRBV6-5	TRBJ2-5	15	-	-	CASSYSRGQRETQYF	TGTGCCAGCAGTTACTCGAGGGGTCAGAGGGAGACCCAGTACTTC
TRBV13	TRBJ2-7	16	-	-	CASGLGLHRVTYEQYF	TGTGCCAGCGGCCTTGGTCTCCACAGGGTCACCTACGAGCAGTACTTC
TRBV6-5	TRBJ1-5	11	many	-	CASGRDQPQHF	TGTGCCAGCGGAAGGGATCAGCCCCAGCATTTT
TRBV20-1	TRBJ1-5	12	many	-	CSAAGSNQPQHF	TGCAGTGCTGCAGGTAGCAATCAGCCCCAGCATTTT
TRBV29-1	TRBJ2-3	12	-	-	CSVGGSTDTQYF	TGCAGCGTTGGTGGGAGCACAGATACGCAGTATTTT
TRBV20-1	TRBJ1-5	13	many	-	CSARTNTDQPQHF	TGCAGTGCTAGAACGAACACCGATCAGCCCCAGCATTTT
TRBV5-5	TRBJ2-5	15	-	TRBD1	CASSLVTGVLETQYF	TGTGCCAGCAGCTTGGTTACAGGGGTGTTGGAGACCCAGTACTTC
TRBV10-3	TRBJ1-1	14	many	-	CAISERGRNTEAFF	TGTGCCATCAGTGAACGGGGGAGGAACACTGAAGCTTTCTTT
TRBV15	TRBJ2-1	15	-	-	CATSRDGGRVNEQFF	TGTGCCACCAGCAGAGACGGCGGTCGGGTTAATGAGCAGTTCTTC
TRBV7-2	TRBJ2-5	13	-	-	CASSLGLKETQYF	TGTGCCAGCAGCTTAGGACTTAAAGAGACCCAGTACTTC
TRBV4-1	TRBJ2-5	14	many	-	CASSQDGTGETQYF	TGCGCCAGCAGCCAAGATGGGACTGGGGAGACCCAGTACTTC
TRBV2	TRBJ2-7	13	-	-	CASGGQGAYEQYF	TGTGCCAGCGGGGGGCAGGGGGCCTACGAGCAGTACTTC
TRBV5-1	TRBJ1-6	15	many	-	CASSLFSGSGSPLHF	TGCGCCAGCAGCTTGTTTAGCGGGTCAGGTTCACCCCTCCACTTT
TRBV6-1	TRBJ2-3	14	many	-	CASSRNGNTDTQYF	TGTGCCAGCAGTCGGAACGGGAACACAGATACGCAGTATTTT
TRBV24-1	TRBJ2-7	15	-	TRBD1	CATSDPMTGGSEQYF	TGTGCCACCAGTGACCCAATGACAGGGGGAAGCGAGCAGTACTTC
TRBV5-1	TRBJ1-6	14	-	-	CASSLGGVDSPLHF	TGCGCCAGCAGCTTGGGGGGGGTTGATTCACCCCTCCACTTT
TRBV29-1	TRBJ1-2	13	many	-	CSDVWAPHYGYTF	TGCAGCGACGTGTGGGCCCCACACTATGGCTACACCTTC
TRBV5-6	TRBJ2-5	13	many	-	CASSFGGAETQYF	TGTGCCAGCAGCTTTGGCGGGGCGGAGACCCAGTACTTC
TRBV2	TRBJ2-7	16	many	TRBD2	CASNYPTSGATYEQYF	TGTGCCAGCAACTACCCGACTAGCGGGGCTACCTACGAGCAGTACTTC
TRBV10-1	TRBJ2-2	14	many	-	CASSPSLAGGELFF	TGCGCCAGCAGTCCCTCCTTGGCTGGCGGGGAGCTGTTTTTT
TRBV12-3/TRBV12-4	TRBJ2-1	14	-	-	CASSQRGWGFTQFF	TGTGCCAGCAGCCAAAGAGGGTGGGGGTTTACCCAGTTCTTC
TRBV20-1	TRBJ2-5	15	-	-	CSARPAGLQEEAQYF	TGCAGTGCTAGGCCAGCTGGACTCCAGGAAGAGGCCCAGTACTTC
TRBV20-1	TRBJ2-5	13	many	-	CSASKAGEETQYF	TGCAGTGCTTCGAAGGCAGGGGAAGAGACCCAGTACTTC
TRBV10-3	TRBJ2-6	13	once	-	CAIQGSGANVLTF	TGTGCCATTCAGGGGTCTGGGGCCAACGTCCTGACTTTC
TRBV12-3/TRBV12-4	TRBJ2-3	14	-	-	CASSWGGGLGTQYF	TGTGCCAGCAGTTGGGGTGGGGGGCTTGGTACGCAGTATTTT
TRBV6-1	TRBJ2-7	15	-	-	CASSDRWTVTYEQYF	TGTGCCAGCAGTGATCGCTGGACAGTCACCTACGAGCAGTACTTC
TRBV5-1	TRBJ2-2	14	many	-	CASSRPRDTGELFF	TGCGCCAGCAGCCGTCCGCGAGACACCGGGGAGCTGTTTTTT
TRBV5-6	TRBJ2-3	18	many	TRBD1	CASSWGDPGQGSTDTQYF	TGTGCCAGCAGCTGGGGGGATCCGGGACAGGGAAGCACAGATACGCAGTATTTT
TRBV2	TRBJ2-1	14	-	-	CASRESYPVGEQFF	TGTGCCAGCAGGGAATCCTACCCGGTTGGTGAGCAGTTCTTC
TRBV9	TRBJ2-1	15	-	TRBD2	CASSPTGTSGVEQFF	TGTGCCAGCAGCCCAACCGGGACTAGCGGGGTTGAGCAGTTCTTC
TRBV12-3/TRBV12-4	TRBJ1-6	13	many	-	CASSLGGNSPLHF	TGTGCCAGCAGTTTAGGCGGAAATTCACCCCTCCACTTT
TRBV7-2	TRBJ2-5	13	many	-	CASSLRIRETQYF	TGTGCCAGCAGCTTAAGGATCCGAGAGACCCAGTACTTC
TRBV12-3/TRBV12-4	TRBJ2-3	15	many	TRBD2	CASGGDRSTGDTQYF	TGTGCCAGCGGGGGGGACCGGTCGACGGGGGATACGCAGTATTTT